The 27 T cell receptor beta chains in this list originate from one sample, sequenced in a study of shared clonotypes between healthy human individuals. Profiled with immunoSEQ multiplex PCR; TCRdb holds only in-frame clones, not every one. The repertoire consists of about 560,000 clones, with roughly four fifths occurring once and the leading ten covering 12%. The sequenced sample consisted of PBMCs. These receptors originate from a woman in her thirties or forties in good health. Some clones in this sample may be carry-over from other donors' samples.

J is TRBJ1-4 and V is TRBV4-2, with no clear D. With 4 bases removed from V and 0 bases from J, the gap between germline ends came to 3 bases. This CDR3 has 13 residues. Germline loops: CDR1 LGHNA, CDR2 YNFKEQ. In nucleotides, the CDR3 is TGTGCCAGCAGCCTCTCAACTAATGAAAAACTGTTTTTT. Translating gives CASSLSTNEKLFF.

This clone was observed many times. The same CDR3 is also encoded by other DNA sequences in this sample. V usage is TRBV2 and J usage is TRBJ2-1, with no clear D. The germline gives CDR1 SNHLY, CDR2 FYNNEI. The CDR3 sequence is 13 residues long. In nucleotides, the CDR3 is TGTGCTCTCCTTGGGAATTATAACAATGAGCAGTTCTTC. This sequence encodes CALLGNYNNEQFF.

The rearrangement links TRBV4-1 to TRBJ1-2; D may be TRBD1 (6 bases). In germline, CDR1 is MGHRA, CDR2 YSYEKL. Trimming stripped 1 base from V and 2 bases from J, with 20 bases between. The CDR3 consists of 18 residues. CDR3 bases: TGCGCCAGCAGCCAAGGGGGACCTCGGGGGGGCCCCAACTATGGCTACACCTTC. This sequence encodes CASSQGGPRGGPNYGYTF.

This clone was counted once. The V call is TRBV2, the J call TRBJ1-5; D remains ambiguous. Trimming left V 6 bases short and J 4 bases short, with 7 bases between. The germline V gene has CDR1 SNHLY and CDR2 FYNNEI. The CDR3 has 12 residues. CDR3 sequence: CASRAGNQPQHF. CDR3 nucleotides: TGTGCCAGCAGGGCGGGTAATCAGCCCCAGCATTTT.

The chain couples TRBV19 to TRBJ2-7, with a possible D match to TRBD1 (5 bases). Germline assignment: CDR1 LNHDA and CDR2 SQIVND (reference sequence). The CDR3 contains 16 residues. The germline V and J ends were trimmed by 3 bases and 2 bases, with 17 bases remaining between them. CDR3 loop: CASSIGAQEITYEQYF. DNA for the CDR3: TGTGCCAGTAGTATTGGGGCACAGGAAATAACCTACGAGCAGTACTTC.

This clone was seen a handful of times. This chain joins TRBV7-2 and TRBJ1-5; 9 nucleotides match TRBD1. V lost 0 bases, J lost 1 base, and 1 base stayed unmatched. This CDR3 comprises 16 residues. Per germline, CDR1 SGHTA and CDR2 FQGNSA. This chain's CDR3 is CASSLAGQGSNQPQHF. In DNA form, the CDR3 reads TGTGCCAGCAGCTTAGCGGGACAGGGAAGCAATCAGCCCCAGCATTTT.

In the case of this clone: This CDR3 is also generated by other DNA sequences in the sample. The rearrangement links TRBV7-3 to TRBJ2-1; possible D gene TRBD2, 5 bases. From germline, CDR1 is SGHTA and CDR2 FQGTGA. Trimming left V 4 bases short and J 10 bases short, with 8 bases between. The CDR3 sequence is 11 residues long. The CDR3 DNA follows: TGTGCCAGCAGCTCCGGAGGAGAGCAGTTCTTC. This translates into CASSSGGEQFF.

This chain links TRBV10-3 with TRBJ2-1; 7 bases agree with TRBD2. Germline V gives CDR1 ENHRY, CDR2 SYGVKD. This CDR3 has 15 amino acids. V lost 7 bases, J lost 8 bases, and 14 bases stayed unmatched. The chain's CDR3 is CAITPGGGSVHEQFF. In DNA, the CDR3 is TGTGCCATCACACCCGGTGGCGGGAGTGTTCATGAGCAGTTCTTC.

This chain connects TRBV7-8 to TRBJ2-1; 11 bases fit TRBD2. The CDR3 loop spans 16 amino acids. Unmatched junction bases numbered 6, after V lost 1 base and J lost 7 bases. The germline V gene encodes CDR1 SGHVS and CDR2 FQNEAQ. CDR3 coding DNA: TGTGCCAGCAGCTTAGGGCTAGCGGGAGGTGTGAATGAGCAGTTCTTC. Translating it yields CASSLGLAGGVNEQFF.

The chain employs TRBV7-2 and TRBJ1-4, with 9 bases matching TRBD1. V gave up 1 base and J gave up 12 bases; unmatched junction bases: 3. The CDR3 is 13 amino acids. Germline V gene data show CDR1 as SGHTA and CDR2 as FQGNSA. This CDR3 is CASSLGRQGELFF. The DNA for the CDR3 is TGTGCCAGCAGCTTAGGACGACAGGGGGAACTGTTTTTT.

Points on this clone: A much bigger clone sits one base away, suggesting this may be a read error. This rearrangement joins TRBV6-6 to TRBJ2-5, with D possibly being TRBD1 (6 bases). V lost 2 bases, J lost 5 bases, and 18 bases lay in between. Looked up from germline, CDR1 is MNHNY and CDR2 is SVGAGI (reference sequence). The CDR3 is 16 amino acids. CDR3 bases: TGTGCCAGCAGTTACCTGCCGGGACAAAGTGAGGAGACCCAGTACTTC. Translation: CASSYLPGQSEETQYF.

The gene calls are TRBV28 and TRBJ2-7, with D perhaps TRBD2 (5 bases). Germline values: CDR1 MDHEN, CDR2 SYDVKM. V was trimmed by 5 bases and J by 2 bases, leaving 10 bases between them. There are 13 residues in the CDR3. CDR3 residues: CASSARVPYEQYF. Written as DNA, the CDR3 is TGTGCCAGCAGTGCGAGGGTCCCCTACGAGCAGTACTTC.

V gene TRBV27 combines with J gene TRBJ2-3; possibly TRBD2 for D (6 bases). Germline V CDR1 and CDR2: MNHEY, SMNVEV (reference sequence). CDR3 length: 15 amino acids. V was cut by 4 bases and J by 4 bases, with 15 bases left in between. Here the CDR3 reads CASSYGGNRADTQYF. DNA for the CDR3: TGTGCCAGCAGTTATGGCGGGAATCGGGCAGATACGCAGTATTTT.

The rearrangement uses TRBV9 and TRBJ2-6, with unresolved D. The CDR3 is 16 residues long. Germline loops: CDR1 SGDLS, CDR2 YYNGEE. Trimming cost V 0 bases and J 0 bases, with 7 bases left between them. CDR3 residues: CASSVVPVSGANVLTF. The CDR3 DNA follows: TGTGCCAGCAGCGTAGTTCCGGTCTCTGGGGCCAACGTCCTGACTTTC. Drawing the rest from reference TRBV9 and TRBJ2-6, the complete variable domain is DSGVTQTPKHLITATGQRVTLRCSPRSGDLSVYWYQQSLDQGLQFLIQYYNGEERAKGNILERFSAQQFPDLHSELNLSSLELGDSALYFCASSVVPVSGANVLTFGAGSRLTVL.

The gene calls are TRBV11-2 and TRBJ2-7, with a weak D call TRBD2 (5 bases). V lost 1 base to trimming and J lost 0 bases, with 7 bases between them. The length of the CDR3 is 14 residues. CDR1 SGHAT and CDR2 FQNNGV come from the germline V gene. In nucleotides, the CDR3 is TGTGCCAGCAGCTTAGCGGGGAGCTCCTACGAGCAGTACTTC. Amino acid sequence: CASSLAGSSYEQYF.

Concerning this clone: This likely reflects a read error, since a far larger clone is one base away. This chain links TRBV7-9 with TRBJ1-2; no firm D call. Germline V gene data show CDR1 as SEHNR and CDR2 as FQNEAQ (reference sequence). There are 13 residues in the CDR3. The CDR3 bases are TGTGCCGGCAGCCGAGACACTAACTATGGCTACACCTTC. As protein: CAGSRDTNYGYTF.

CDR3: CASSGPVEANEKLFF. The CDR3 DNA follows: TGTGCCAGCAGTGGGCCCGTAGAGGCTAATGAAAAACTGTTTTTT. This chain connects TRBV6-6 to TRBJ1-4; D remains ambiguous. The CDR3 runs 15 residues. Germline V gene lookup returns CDR1 MNHNY and CDR2 SVGAGI (reference sequence). V was clipped by 5 bases and J by 3 bases, with 13 bases between them.

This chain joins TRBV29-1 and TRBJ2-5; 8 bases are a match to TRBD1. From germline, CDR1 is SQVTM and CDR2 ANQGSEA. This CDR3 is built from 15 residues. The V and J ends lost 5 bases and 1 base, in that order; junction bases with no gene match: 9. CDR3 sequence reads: CSVTDRVNIQETQYF. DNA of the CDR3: TGCAGCGTTACGGACAGGGTCAATATCCAAGAGACCCAGTACTTC.

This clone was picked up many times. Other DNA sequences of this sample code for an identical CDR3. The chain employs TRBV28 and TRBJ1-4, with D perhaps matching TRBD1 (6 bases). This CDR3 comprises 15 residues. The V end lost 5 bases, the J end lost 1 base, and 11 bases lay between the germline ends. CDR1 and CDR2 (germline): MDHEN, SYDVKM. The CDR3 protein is CASSPRTVTNEKLFF. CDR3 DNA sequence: TGTGCCAGCAGTCCCCGGACAGTAACTAATGAAAAACTGTTTTTT. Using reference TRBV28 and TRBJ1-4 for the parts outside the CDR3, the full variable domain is DVKVTQSSRYLVKRTGEKVFLECVQDMDHENMFWYRQDPGLGLRLIYFSYDVKMKEKGDIPEGYSVSREKKERFSLILESASTNQTSMYLCASSPRTVTNEKLFFGSGTQLSVL.

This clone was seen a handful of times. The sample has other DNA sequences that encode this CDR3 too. The CDR3 spells CASSPGASYEQYF. CDR3 nucleotide sequence: TGTGCCAGCTCACCGGGGGCCTCCTACGAGCAGTACTTC. The chain links TRBV18 to TRBJ2-7, with D perhaps matching TRBD1 (6 bases). This CDR3 is 13 amino acids long. Germline CDR1 is KGHSH and CDR2 is LQKENI. V dropped 3 bases and J dropped 0 bases, with 6 bases sitting between them.

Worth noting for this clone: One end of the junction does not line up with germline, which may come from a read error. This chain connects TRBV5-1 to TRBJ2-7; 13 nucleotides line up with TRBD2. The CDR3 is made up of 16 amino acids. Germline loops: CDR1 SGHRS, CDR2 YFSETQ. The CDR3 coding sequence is TGCGCCAGCAGCTTTGGGACTAGCGGGATTCCCTACGGGCAGTACTTC. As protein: CASSFGTSGIPYGQYF.

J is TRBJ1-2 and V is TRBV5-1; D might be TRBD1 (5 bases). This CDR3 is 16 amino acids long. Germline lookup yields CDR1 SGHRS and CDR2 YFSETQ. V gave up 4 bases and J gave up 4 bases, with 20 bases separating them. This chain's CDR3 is CASSLEAPQGGYGYTF. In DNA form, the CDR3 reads TGCGCCAGCAGCCTGGAGGCGCCCCAGGGTGGCTATGGCTACACCTTC.

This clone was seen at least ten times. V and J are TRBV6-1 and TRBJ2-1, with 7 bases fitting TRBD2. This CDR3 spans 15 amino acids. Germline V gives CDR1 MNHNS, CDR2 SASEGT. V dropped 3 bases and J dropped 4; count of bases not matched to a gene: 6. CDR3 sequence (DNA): TGTGCCAGCAGTGACCAGGAGGGAGGGTACAATGAGCAGTTCTTC. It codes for CASSDQEGGYNEQFF.

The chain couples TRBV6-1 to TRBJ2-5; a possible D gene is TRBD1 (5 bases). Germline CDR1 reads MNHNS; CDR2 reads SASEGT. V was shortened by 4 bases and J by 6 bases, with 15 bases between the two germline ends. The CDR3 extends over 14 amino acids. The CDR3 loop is CASSAGQSRQTQYF. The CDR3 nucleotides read TGTGCCAGCAGTGCAGGACAATCCCGTCAGACCCAGTACTTC.

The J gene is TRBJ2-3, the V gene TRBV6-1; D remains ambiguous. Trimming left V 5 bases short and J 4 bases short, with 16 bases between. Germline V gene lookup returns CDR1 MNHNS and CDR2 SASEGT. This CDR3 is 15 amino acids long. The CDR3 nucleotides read TGTGCCAGCAGTCGGAACGACCCTCCATCAGATACGCAGTATTTT. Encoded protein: CASSRNDPPSDTQYF.

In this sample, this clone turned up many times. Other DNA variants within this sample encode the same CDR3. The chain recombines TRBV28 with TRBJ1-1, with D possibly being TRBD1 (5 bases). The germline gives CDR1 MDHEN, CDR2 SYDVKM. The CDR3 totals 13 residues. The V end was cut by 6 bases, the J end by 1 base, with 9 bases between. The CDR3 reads CASRGRSNTEAFF. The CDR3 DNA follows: TGTGCCAGCAGGGGACGGTCGAACACTGAAGCTTTCTTT. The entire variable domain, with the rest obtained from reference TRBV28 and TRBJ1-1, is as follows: DVKVTQSSRYLVKRTGEKVFLECVQDMDHENMFWYRQDPGLGLRLIYFSYDVKMKEKGDIPEGYSVSREKKERFSLILESASTNQTSMYLCASRGRSNTEAFFGQGTRLTVV.

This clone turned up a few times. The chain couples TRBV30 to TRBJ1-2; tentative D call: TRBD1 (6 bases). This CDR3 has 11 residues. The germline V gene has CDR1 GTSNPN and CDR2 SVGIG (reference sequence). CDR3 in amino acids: CAKGGPYGYTF. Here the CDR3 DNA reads TGTGCGAAAGGGGGGCCCTATGGCTACACCTTC.